These T cell receptor beta chains were read from a single sample in a study of control samples from healthy donors and cancer patients. Here immunoSEQ multiplex PCR was the method, and the copy in TCRdb shows in-frame clones only, minus some. The sample shows about 160,000 clones, around 94% of them seen only once. Sequenced sample: PBMCs. The receptors derive from a man aged 55 to 70 with colorectal cancer. Each CDR3 is given with its conserved first and last residue. A D gene is named only where the DNA matches it firmly. The size entry is marked missing in some rows and otherwise reads once, few, many or a size class.

v_call,d_call,j_call,clone_size,cdr3_nt,cdr3_aa
TRBV6-6,TRBD1,TRBJ1-2,.,TGTGCCAGCAGTTACGGTTACAGGGGGCGGCTAGATGGCTACACCTTC,CASSYGYRGRLDGYTF
TRBV6-5,.,TRBJ2-7,.,TGTGCCAGCAGCTACTTAACAGGGCCCTCGTCCTACGAGCAGTACTTC,CASSYLTGPSSYEQYF
TRBV3-1/TRBV3-2,.,TRBJ1-1,.,TGTGCCAGCAGCCAGACAGCAACCACTGAAGCTTTCTTT,CASSQTATTEAFF
TRBV5-1,TRBD1,TRBJ2-7,.,TGCGCCAGCAGCTTGGGACCCGGGACAGGGCCGGCTGAGCAGTACTTC,CASSLGPGTGPAEQYF
TRBV3-1/TRBV3-2,.,TRBJ1-1,.,TGTGCCAGCCGTCTACACGGGGGGGTTGATGGTGAAGCTTTCTTT,CASRLHGGVDGEAFF
TRBV6-5,.,TRBJ1-2,.,TGTGCCAGCAACCCCCTGGGGGAAGACGACTATGGCTACACCTTC,CASNPLGEDDYGYTF
TRBV18,TRBD1,TRBJ2-7,.,TGTGCCAGCTCACCGGTCAGGGGGTCCAACGAGCAGTACTTC,CASSPVRGSNEQYF
TRBV19,.,TRBJ1-5,.,TGTGCCAGTAGTATCCGACAGTATAGCAATCAGCCCCAGCATTTT,CASSIRQYSNQPQHF
TRBV6-5,.,TRBJ2-3,once,TGTGCCAGCAGTTTCTCCGACTGGGACACAGATACGCAGTATTTT,CASSFSDWDTDTQYF
TRBV4-1,TRBD1,TRBJ2-7,.,TGCGCCAGCAGCCAACTTCAGGGGGTAGAGAAGCAGTACTTC,CASSQLQGVEKQYF
TRBV3-1/TRBV3-2,.,TRBJ1-2,.,TGTGCCAGCAGCCATGGGACGGAGCCCTATGGCTACACCTTC,CASSHGTEPYGYTF
TRBV19,TRBD2,TRBJ2-3,.,TGTGCCAGTAGGGTGACTAGCATCGCAGATACGCAGTATTTT,CASRVTSIADTQYF